A selection of T cell receptor beta chains follows, all from one sample in a study of blood T cell repertoires in COVID-19. The method was immunoSEQ multiplex PCR; TCRdb's version includes in-frame clones alone and lacks a portion of them. The table lists 100,000 to 150,000 clones, about 74% of them singletons. Material for sequencing was peripheral blood. Source of these receptors: a man older than 75 with COVID-19, enrolled during active disease. The CDR3 runs from the conserved cysteine through the conserved F or W. Each record gives: clone size, V gene, D gene, J gene, CDR3 DNA, CDR3 protein. A D gene is named only where the DNA matches it firmly. Some rows mark clone size as missing; the rest say once, few, many or name a class of expanded clone.

>.|TRBV5-6|.|TRBJ2-2
TGTGCCAGCAGCTTGGGGCTAGCCCCCGGGGAGCTGTTTTTT
CASSLGLAPGELFF
>.|TRBV6-5|.|TRBJ2-5
TGTGCCAGCAGTTCCAGGGGACAGTTGGGGAGGGAGACCCAGTACTTC
CASSSRGQLGRETQYF
>.|TRBV7-2|.|TRBJ2-7
TGTGCCAGCAAACGTACCCGTGGCAGCTCCTACGAGCAGTACTTC
CASKRTRGSSYEQYF
>.|TRBV9|.|TRBJ2-7
TGTGCCAGCAGCCCCGGGGGAGAGGGATACGAGCAGTACTTC
CASSPGGEGYEQYF
>.|TRBV27|.|TRBJ2-1
TGTGCCAGCAGTTTATCGATCGGGAGTGAAAATGAGCAGTTCTTC
CASSLSIGSENEQFF
>.|TRBV6-6|TRBD1|TRBJ1-6
TGTGCCAGCAGTTACGGGCAGGGGGATTCACCCCTCCACTTT
CASSYGQGDSPLHF
>few|TRBV9|.|TRBJ2-3
TGTGCCAGCAGCGTAGAAGGGGGCACAGATACGCAGTATTTT
CASSVEGGTDTQYF
>.|TRBV2|.|TRBJ1-2
TGTGCCAGCAGGGTGACAATTTATGGCTACACCTTC
CASRVTIYGYTF
>.|TRBV7-3|TRBD2|TRBJ2-3
TGTGCCAGCAGCTTAAAGGTGGCTAGCGGGAGGATTCAGGGCACAGATACGCAGTATTTT
CASSLKVASGRIQGTDTQYF
>.|TRBV30|TRBD2|TRBJ2-7
TGTGCCTGGGCCCTAGCGGGCCACTCCTACGAGCAGTACTTC
CAWALAGHSYEQYF
>.|TRBV6-2/TRBV6-3|.|TRBJ1-4
TGTGCCAGCAGTTACAAGAGGGAGAATGAAAAACTGTTTTTT
CASSYKRENEKLFF
>.|TRBV5-6|TRBD2|TRBJ2-3
TGTGCCAGCAGCTACCTTCTTAGCGGGGTCACAGATACGCAGTATTTT
CASSYLLSGVTDTQYF